This is a list of T cell receptor beta chains from one sample in a study of beta chain features in type 1 diabetes. Repertoires were generated with immunoSEQ multiplex PCR, while TCRdb's copy carries only in-frame clones and drops some. The sample records around 240,000 clones, about 63% being singletons. Sequencing was carried out using naive CD4+ T cells from blood. The source of these receptors is a man aged 30 to 39 in good health. Each CDR3 is given with its conserved first and last residue. D genes are given only for firm matches. Size is stated for part of the rows, as once, few or many counts, or as a class when the clone is expanded.

d_call: .; cdr3_length: 14; j_call: TRBJ2-3; v_call: TRBV11-2; clone_size: .; cdr3_nt: TGTGCCAGCAGCACACGACGAGGCACAGATACGCAGTATTTT; cdr3_aa: CASSTRRGTDTQYF
d_call: .; cdr3_length: 12; j_call: TRBJ2-1; v_call: TRBV29-1; clone_size: .; cdr3_nt: TGCAGCCCCCGGACCCCGGGCGGGGAGCAGTTCTTC; cdr3_aa: CSPRTPGGEQFF
d_call: .; cdr3_length: 14; j_call: TRBJ2-7; v_call: TRBV7-2; clone_size: .; cdr3_nt: TGTGCCAGCAGCTATACGAGGAGCTCCTACGAGCAGTACTTC; cdr3_aa: CASSYTRSSYEQYF
d_call: .; cdr3_length: 14; j_call: TRBJ1-1; v_call: TRBV25-1; clone_size: .; cdr3_nt: TGTGCCAGCAGTGACTACAGGGAAAGAGCTGAAGCTTTCTTT; cdr3_aa: CASSDYRERAEAFF
d_call: .; cdr3_length: 14; j_call: TRBJ2-7; v_call: TRBV27; clone_size: .; cdr3_nt: TGTGCCAGCAGTTCGTTAGGACCTTACTACGAGCAGTACTTC; cdr3_aa: CASSSLGPYYEQYF
d_call: .; cdr3_length: 18; j_call: TRBJ2-3; v_call: TRBV21-1; clone_size: few; cdr3_nt: TGTGCCAGCAGCAAAAGGTCCGGCCGGCGGGCGCGGACAGATACGCAGTATTTT; cdr3_aa: CASSKRSGRRARTDTQYF
d_call: TRBD1; cdr3_length: 13; j_call: TRBJ1-2; v_call: TRBV30; clone_size: .; cdr3_nt: TGTGCCTGGAGTGTCAGGACAGGGTTTGGCTACACCTTC; cdr3_aa: CAWSVRTGFGYTF
d_call: TRBD1; cdr3_length: 11; j_call: TRBJ2-3; v_call: TRBV20-1; clone_size: .; cdr3_nt: TGCAGTGCAGGGGGCCCAGATACGCAGTATTTT; cdr3_aa: CSAGGPDTQYF
d_call: .; cdr3_length: 15; j_call: TRBJ2-1; v_call: TRBV13; clone_size: .; cdr3_nt: TGTGCCAGCAGCTTATTGCGGGTCGGGCCCCATGAGCAGTTCTTC; cdr3_aa: CASSLLRVGPHEQFF
d_call: .; cdr3_length: 12; j_call: TRBJ1-2; v_call: TRBV9; clone_size: few; cdr3_nt: TGTGCCAGCAGCGGAGGTAGCTATGGCTACACCTTC; cdr3_aa: CASSGGSYGYTF
d_call: .; cdr3_length: 14; j_call: TRBJ1-5; v_call: TRBV30; clone_size: .; cdr3_nt: TGTGCCTGGAGTGTACTGGGGGCTGATCAGCCCCAGCATTTT; cdr3_aa: CAWSVLGADQPQHF
d_call: .; cdr3_length: 14; j_call: TRBJ2-7; v_call: TRBV6-1; clone_size: .; cdr3_nt: TGTGCCAGCAGTGAAGTGAACAGCCACTACGAGCAGTACTTC; cdr3_aa: CASSEVNSHYEQYF
d_call: TRBD1; cdr3_length: 16; j_call: TRBJ2-5; v_call: TRBV9; clone_size: .; cdr3_nt: TGTGCCAGCAGCGCATTAGGGACAGGGTACCAAGAGACCCAGTACTTC; cdr3_aa: CASSALGTGYQETQYF
d_call: .; cdr3_length: 16; j_call: TRBJ2-1; v_call: TRBV5-1; clone_size: .; cdr3_nt: TGCGCCAGTCGCCACCAGGGGTATCTATTGGAGAATGAGCAGTTCTTC; cdr3_aa: CASRHQGYLLENEQFF
d_call: TRBD2; cdr3_length: 14; j_call: TRBJ2-1; v_call: TRBV7-9; clone_size: .; cdr3_nt: TGTGCTATCCCCCTAGCGGGGGTATACAATGAGCAGTTCTTC; cdr3_aa: CAIPLAGVYNEQFF
d_call: TRBD1; cdr3_length: 13; j_call: TRBJ1-1; v_call: TRBV29-1; clone_size: few; cdr3_nt: TGCAGCGTTGAGGGACAGTTTAACACTGAAGCTTTCTTT; cdr3_aa: CSVEGQFNTEAFF
d_call: TRBD2; cdr3_length: 15; j_call: TRBJ2-3; v_call: TRBV5-1; clone_size: .; cdr3_nt: TGCGCCAGCAGCTTGTCAGCGGGGGAGATAGATACGCAGTATTTT; cdr3_aa: CASSLSAGEIDTQYF
d_call: TRBD1; cdr3_length: 13; j_call: TRBJ1-2; v_call: TRBV30; clone_size: .; cdr3_nt: TGTGCCTGCTGGGACAGGAGAAACTATGGCTACACCTTC; cdr3_aa: CACWDRRNYGYTF
d_call: TRBD2; cdr3_length: 17; j_call: TRBJ2-3; v_call: TRBV19; clone_size: .; cdr3_nt: TGTGCCAGTAGAGGAGTTCAGTCTAGCGGGAAAACAGATACGCAGTATTTT; cdr3_aa: CASRGVQSSGKTDTQYF
d_call: .; cdr3_length: 17; j_call: TRBJ2-6; v_call: TRBV10-3; clone_size: few; cdr3_nt: TGTGCCATCAGTGAACGGGTAGTGGGAGCTGGGGCCAACGTCCTGACTTTC; cdr3_aa: CAISERVVGAGANVLTF
d_call: .; cdr3_length: 11; j_call: TRBJ1-5; v_call: TRBV2; clone_size: .; cdr3_nt: TGTGCCAGCAGTGAGGAACAGACCCAGCATTTT; cdr3_aa: CASSEEQTQHF
d_call: .; cdr3_length: 14; j_call: TRBJ1-2; v_call: TRBV9; clone_size: .; cdr3_nt: TGTGCCAGCAGCGAGACCCCGACTAACTATGGCTACACCTTC; cdr3_aa: CASSETPTNYGYTF